Below, one T cell receptor (beta chain) is given with its context. Antigen unknown. Healthy Caucasian donors formed the entire cohort. The CDR3 loop spans 16 amino acids. V lost 5 bases, J lost 4 bases, and 9 bases stayed unmatched. These data belong to a study of identical twins. Study-level findings and limits: Out-of-frame alpha sequences common to twins exhibited a surplus of low generation probability. Findings came from cross-sectional statistics, without long-term follow-up of donors.

Addition of a universal primer site occurred through template switching, and cDNA carried unique molecular identifiers. A single record per CDR3 protein comes from TCRdb applying MiXCR to the 5' RACE reads. This table holds approximately 550,000 distinct CDR3 sequences, 20% to 25% found once. These data also featured in a second study, about yellow fever vaccine responses in identical twins.

The rearrangement uses TRBV12-3 or TRBV12-4 and TRBJ2-2, with 8 bases identical to TRBD2. The TCR sequence derives from a young woman in good health. Sequencing used CD4+ T cells sorted from blood. The CDR3 here is CASSPLGAGATGELFF. As DNA, the CDR3 is TGTGCCAGCAGTCCCTTGGGAGCGGGAGCCACCGGGGAGCTGTTTTTT.